The present T cell receptor (beta chain) was sequenced within a study of T cell responses to AZD1222 COVID-19 vaccine (dated by TCRdb to the early 2020s). Context from the whole study: A total of 230 to 250 trial participants underwent TCR sequencing, of whom some 210 received two doses of AZD1222 and around 25 received two doses of the MenACWY control vaccine. Trial participants were enrolled by age into subgroups of 18-55, 56-69 and 70-plus years, and around 140, 26 and 57 TCR-sequenced participants, respectively, were included in these subgroups. Summary of the overall study and its limitations: Most participants were white British and females outnumbered males, and the authors suggested that clonal diversity may have been underestimated. The whole spike protein was spanned by vaccine-associated CD4 TCRs, and dominant responses were seen in regions 160-218 and 743-854. The 56-69-year group was small, and its depth increase did not reach significance, likely because of low power. Conclusions about previously exposed vaccinees are limited, since just a handful of AZD1222 recipients were seropositive for SARS-CoV-2 at baseline. Spike-specific TCR breadth and depth rose significantly after two AZD1222 doses compared with day 0 and with MenACWY recipients. Nearly half of unique spike-specific TCRs reportedly recognized epitopes outside regions mutated in the B.1.351 and B.1.1.7 variants. Because no day 14 peak-response samples were available, repertoires were characterized only after the peak T cell response.

From cysteine to phenylalanine, the CDR3 is 16 amino acids long. CDR3 DNA only is kept here, 48 bases in frame from base 1. The junction carries 23 bases between V and J, which are trimmed by 4 bases and 6 bases respectively. The CDR1 and CDR2 encoded by the germline V gene (reference sequence) are SGHKS and YYEKEE. The CDR3 regions of human TCRbeta chains were analyzed by immunosequencing. Turning to the authors' computational methods: Repertoire TCRs were matched against a reference library of SARS-CoV-2-specific TCRs generated with the MIRA antigen-specificity platform. Breadth was defined as the fraction of unique TCRs that were SARS-CoV-2-associated. Depth was defined as the fraction of total T cells that were SARS-CoV-2-associated. Using the MIRA data, every spike-specific TCR was mapped to the spike region that the TCR reacted to and assigned to either a CD4 or a CD8 class. Log10-transformed breadth and depth values were compared by one-way ANOVA with Sidak's multiple comparisons tests. What TCRdb holds here is the immuneACCESS table cut down to in-frame rearrangements. Part of the clones is not present; checked against another copy, under half of the missing clones reflect an unresolved V gene, and the others are unexplained. That table is the source of V, J and clone size, and D and trimming were worked out from the DNA. This sample lists roughly 170,000 clones; under 95% were detected once. The leading ten clones occupy 1.5% to 2% of the sample.

This sample's time point label indicates: about 28 days (+/-7) after the second vaccine dose. AZD1222 recipients whose second dose came at about 4 weeks and those whose second dose came at about 12 weeks were combined into one group, since spike-specific TCR depth and breadth did not differ between the two schedules. Vaccinee samples were obtained from the UK trials COV001 and COV002, which included a single-blind randomized controlled phase 2/3 trial of AZD1222 (ChAdOx1 nCoV-19) in healthy adults. Trial participant PBMC samples were collected at day 0 and day 28 after the second dose for TCRbeta chain sequencing. Points on this clone: It has no known antigen specificity. No much larger clonotype is one base removed from it; base qualities were not supplied.

This sample comprised peripheral blood, obtained 28 days after the second AZD1222 dose. The receptor's source is an adult who received the AZD1222 COVID-19 vaccine. This sequence uses TRBV5-5 and TRBJ2-7; TRBD1 is a possible D gene, resting on 6 matching bases. The CDR3 protein is CASSAPFRGHLFEQYF. In nucleotides, the sequence is TGTGCCAGCAGCGCACCCTTTCGGGGACATTTATTCGAGCAGTACTTC.